These 19 T cell receptor beta chains were sequenced from one sample in a study of T cells in Graves' hyperthyroidism and ophthalmopathy. Researchers amplified the TCR beta CDR3 regions from RNA transcripts. The study used the HTBI primer set for a first-round RT-PCR of the TCR CDR3. One entry per CDR3 protein results from TCRdb running MiXCR on the multiplex PCR reads. The table includes about 130,000 distinct CDR3 sequences, approximately 20% detected once. Sequencing used blood. These receptors all come from a woman aged 45 to 65 with Graves' hyperthyroidism that later progressed to Graves' ophthalmopathy.

Ten or more counts support this clonotype. The chain recombines TRBV4-1 with TRBJ1-2, with D hard to call. Germline V gene lookup returns CDR1 MGHRA and CDR2 YSYEKL. The CDR3 is made up of 16 amino acids. The germline V and J ends were trimmed by 1 base and 4 bases, with 16 bases remaining between them. The CDR3 spells CASSQAMSTAIYGYTF. The CDR3 DNA follows: TGCGCCAGCAGCCAAGCGATGAGTACAGCGATCTATGGCTACACCTTC.

A word on this clonotype: This may be a read error, as it is one base from a much larger clone. For the CDR3, the DNA is TGTGCCAGCAGCTTAAGTTCAGGGACAGGGAACACCGGGGAGCTGGTTTTT. As protein: CASSLSSGTGNTGELVF. The V gene is TRBV7-3, the J gene TRBJ2-2; 9 nucleotides agree with TRBD1. Germline V gene lookup returns CDR1 SGHTA and CDR2 FQGTGA. The CDR3 loop spans 17 amino acids.

Here the CDR3 DNA reads TGTGCCAGCAGCCCCCGGGACAGGGGCAGTGCTGGAAACACCATATATTTT. Its translation: CASSPRDRGSAGNTIYF. The chain couples TRBV11-2 to TRBJ1-3; 10 nucleotides align to TRBD1. V gave up 5 bases and J gave up 2 bases; unmatched junction bases: 9. This CDR3 contains 17 residues. CDR1 and CDR2 from the germline V gene are SGHAT and FQNNGV.

This clonotype showed up many times. This chain uses TRBV7-2 with TRBJ2-5; 7 nucleotides align to TRBD1. Germline loops: CDR1 SGHTA, CDR2 FQGNSA. The CDR3 covers 15 residues. J gave up 2 bases and V 2 bases, and 5 bases lay outside the gene matches. The CDR3 DNA reads TGTGCCAGCAGCTTATATGGGACAGTACAAGAGACCCAGTACTTC. Its protein is CASSLYGTVQETQYF.

J is TRBJ2-7 and V is TRBV20-1, with a tentative D call TRBD2 (5 bases). Germline lookup yields CDR1 DFQATT and CDR2 SNEGSKA (reference sequence). The CDR3 covers 15 residues. V shed 1 base and J shed 3 bases, with 16 bases lying between them. CDR3 in DNA: TGCAGTGCTAGAGCGCCCCGCGGGCTCCACTACGAGCAGTACTTC. Its translation is CSARAPRGLHYEQYF.

The chain joins TRBV4-2 to TRBJ1-2; TRBD1 aligns across 8 bases. The CDR3 covers 13 residues. Germline values: CDR1 LGHNA, CDR2 YNFKEQ. Trimming took 5 bases from V and 7 from J; bases not matched to a gene: 6. CDR3 DNA: TGTGCCAGCAGCTCCCAGGGGGCTGGTGGCTACACCTTC. Encoded protein: CASSSQGAGGYTF.

V is TRBV5-6 and J is TRBJ1-2; 7 bases line up with TRBD1. The CDR3 runs to 13 residues. Trimming took 2 bases from V and 7 from J; bases not matched to a gene: 5. From germline, CDR1 is SGHDT and CDR2 YYEEEE. CDR3 in amino acids: CASSFDREGGYTF. CDR3 sequence (DNA): TGTGCCAGCAGCTTTGACAGGGAGGGTGGCTACACCTTC. The whole variable domain, filled in from reference TRBV5-6 and TRBJ1-2, reads DAGVTQSPTHLIKTRGQQVTLRCSPKSGHDTVSWYQQALGQGPQFIFQYYEEEERQRGNFPDRFSGHQFPNYSSELNVNALLLGDSALYLCASSFDREGGYTFGSGTRLTVV.

The chain employs TRBV6-2 or TRBV6-3 and TRBJ2-7; TRBD1 is a possible D gene (6 bases). This CDR3 contains 11 residues. Germline assignment: CDR1 MNHEY and CDR2 SVGEGT. V shed 6 bases and J shed 6 bases, with 9 bases lying between them. CDR3 protein: CASSDRSEQYV. For the CDR3, the DNA is TGTGCCAGCAGCGACAGGTCCGAGCAGTACGTC.

This clonotype was counted ten times or more. This sequence joins TRBV30 and TRBJ1-4; 7 bases align to TRBD1. In germline, CDR1 is GTSNPN, CDR2 SVGIG (reference sequence). The V and J ends lost 3 bases and 5 bases, in that order; junction bases with no gene match: 3. The CDR3 runs 13 residues. The CDR3 protein is CAWRGQRNEKLFF. The CDR3 DNA reads as TGTGCCTGGAGGGGACAGCGAAATGAAAAACTGTTTTTT.

This clonotype was observed a few times. The gene calls are TRBV7-2 and TRBJ1-3; D possibly corresponds to TRBD1 (6 bases). The CDR3 spans 14 residues. V lost 3 bases to trimming and J lost 8 bases, with 14 bases between them. Germline V gives CDR1 SGHTA, CDR2 FQGNSA. CDR3 DNA sequence: TGTGCCAGCAGCTTGAAACAGGGTGTAGACACCATATATTTT. Translated, it gives CASSLKQGVDTIYF.

Remarks on this clonotype: One base away lies a much larger clone, so this may be a sequencing read error. The rearrangement joins TRBV30 to TRBJ1-3; D not certain. The CDR3 extends over 13 amino acids. CDR1 is GTSNPN and CDR2 is SVGIG in the germline V gene (reference sequence). In nucleotides, the CDR3 is TGTGCCTGGGGGATCCTCTCTGGAAGCACCATATATTTT. Translated, it gives CAWGILSGSTIYF.

The chain couples TRBV28 to TRBJ1-1, with no clear D. Trimming took off 4 bases at V and 4 bases at J, with 13 bases between the two ends. The CDR3 is made up of 14 amino acids. CDR1 is MDHEN, CDR2 SYDVKM, per germline. CDR3 residues: CASSWARHRTEAFF. The CDR3 DNA sequence: TGTGCCAGCAGTTGGGCCCGACATCGCACTGAAGCTTTCTTT. Supplemented by reference TRBV28 and TRBJ1-1, the full variable domain reads DVKVTQSSRYLVKRTGEKVFLECVQDMDHENMFWYRQDPGLGLRLIYFSYDVKMKEKGDIPEGYSVSREKKERFSLILESASTNQTSMYLCASSWARHRTEAFFGQGTRLTVV.

This clonotype appeared a few times. The genes are TRBV11-2 and TRBJ2-1, with D tentatively TRBD2 (7 bases). Germline assignment: CDR1 SGHAT and CDR2 FQNNGV. The V end was cut by 1 base, the J end by 10 bases, with 26 bases between. This CDR3 is 18 amino acids long. In DNA form, the CDR3 reads TGTGCCAGCAGCTTAGTCCGGAGCGTAGGGGGAGGGCCCCACGAGCAGTTCTTC. It translates to CASSLVRSVGGGPHEQFF.

V usage is TRBV5-5 and J usage is TRBJ2-2; D not certain. V was pared by 0 bases and J by 4 bases, with 10 bases between. The CDR3 covers 15 residues. Germline V gives CDR1 SGHKS, CDR2 YYEKEE (reference sequence). CDR3 residues: CASSLAATGTGELFF. CDR3 in DNA: TGTGCCAGCAGCTTGGCGGCGACGGGCACCGGGGAGCTGTTTTTT.

This sequence joins TRBV19 and TRBJ2-5; D is uncertain. V lost 5 bases and J lost 2, with 9 bases in between. The CDR3 runs 13 residues. Germline V gene data show CDR1 as LNHDA and CDR2 as SQIVND (reference sequence). The CDR3 region is CASSFGEQETQYF. The CDR3 nucleotides read TGTGCCAGTAGTTTTGGAGAGCAAGAGACCCAGTACTTC.

This chain joins TRBV28 and TRBJ1-2; possibly TRBD1 for D (5 bases). V lost 6 bases, J lost 0 bases, and 14 bases lay in between. Germline-derived CDR1 and CDR2 are MDHEN and SYDVKM. This CDR3 has 15 amino acids. The CDR3 region is CASRWGDGANYGYTF. The DNA for the CDR3 is TGTGCCAGCAGGTGGGGGGACGGAGCTAACTATGGCTACACCTTC.

At least ten counts were recorded for this clonotype. V gene TRBV3-1 combines with J gene TRBJ2-5, with D tentatively TRBD1 (6 bases). Looked up from germline, CDR1 is LGHDT and CDR2 is YNNKEL (reference sequence). CDR3 length: 15 residues. V lost 1 base, J lost 2 bases, and 11 bases lay in between. CDR3 sequence (DNA): TGTGCCAGCAGCCAAGCCCAGGGGCGTCAAGAGACCCAGTACTTC. Translated: CASSQAQGRQETQYF.

In this sample, this clonotype turned up a few times. Compared with germline, one end of the junction differs, possibly owing to a read error. The rearrangement links TRBV7-9 to TRBJ1-1; no firm D call. The CDR3 totals 12 residues. Germline values: CDR1 SEHNR, CDR2 FQNEAQ (reference sequence). CDR3 amino acids: CASSPNSPEAFF. CDR3 coding DNA: TGTGCCAGCAGCCCAAACAGCCCTGAGGCTTTCTTT.

This clonotype appeared many times. The V gene is TRBV28, the J gene TRBJ2-7; 8 bases are shared with TRBD2. V trimming: 8 bases; J trimming: 7 bases; junction bases outside the gene matches: 13. From germline, CDR1 is MDHEN and CDR2 SYDVKM. The CDR3 spans 14 residues. Written as DNA, the CDR3 is TGTGCCAGCGGGGGTCTGAGCGGGAGAGGGGAGCAGTACTTC. As protein: CASGGLSGRGEQYF.